This entry describes one TCR beta chain. What it binds is not known. TCR alpha and TCR beta cDNA libraries with sample barcodes and UMIs came from 5'RACE using constant-segment primers. TCRdb analysed the 5' RACE reads with MiXCR anew, one entry per CDR3 protein. The data hold 450,000 to 700,000 distinct CDR3 sequences, with about a sixth observed a single time. The data were obtained in a study of T-cell memory formation after mild COVID-19. CDR1 and CDR2 (germline): SGHAT, FQNNGV. This CDR3 region has 13 residues. After removal of 5 bases from V and 7 bases from J, the junction contained 5 bases not matched to a gene. General study results and limits: Clones from the second wave (peaking day 37) had unconfirmed SARS-CoV-2 specificity. Those CD4+ clones that contracted were mainly in CM and EM (CD8+ ones in EMRA).

This chain links TRBV11-2 with TRBJ1-1, with TRBD1 matching over 9 bases. The clonotype was recovered from an adult woman who had mild COVID-19 (a few samples of this study predate the infection). Cell type and time point are not known. Sequences were obtained from PBMCs or a T cell subset sorted from them (not recorded which). CDR3 nucleotides: TGTGCCAGCAGCGCCACGGACAGGGGTGAAGCTTTCTTT. It translates to CASSATDRGEAFF.